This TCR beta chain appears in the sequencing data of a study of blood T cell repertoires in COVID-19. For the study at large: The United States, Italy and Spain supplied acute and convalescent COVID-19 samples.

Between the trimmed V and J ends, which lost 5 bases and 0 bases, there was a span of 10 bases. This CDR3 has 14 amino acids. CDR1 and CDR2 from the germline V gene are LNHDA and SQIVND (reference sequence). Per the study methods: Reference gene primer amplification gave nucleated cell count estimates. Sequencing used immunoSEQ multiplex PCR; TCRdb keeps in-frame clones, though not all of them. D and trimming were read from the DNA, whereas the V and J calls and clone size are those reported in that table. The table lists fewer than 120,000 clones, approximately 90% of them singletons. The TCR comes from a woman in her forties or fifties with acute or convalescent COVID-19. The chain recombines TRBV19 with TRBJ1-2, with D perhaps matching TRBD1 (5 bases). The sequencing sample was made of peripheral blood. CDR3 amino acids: CASSALTANYGYTF. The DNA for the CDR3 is TGTGCCAGTAGTGCCCTGACAGCTAACTATGGCTACACCTTC.